These 15 T cell receptor beta chains share one sample of origin, sequenced in a study of blood T cell repertoires in COVID-19. Method: immunoSEQ multiplex PCR; TCRdb's copy keeps in-frame clones and lacks some. Counted here are about 63,000 clones, 70% to 85% occurring once; the ten biggest clones make up around 30%. Material: peripheral blood. The origin of the receptors is a human donor in a cohort sampled during active COVID-19.

V usage is TRBV29-1 and J usage is TRBJ1-2, with D perhaps matching TRBD1 (6 bases). Trimming took off 6 bases at V and 3 bases at J, with 14 bases between the two ends. The CDR3 runs to 13 residues. Per germline, CDR1 SQVTM and CDR2 ANQGSEA. CDR3 nucleotides: TGCAGCGTCCTACACAGGGATTACTATGGCTACACCTTC. Amino acids: CSVLHRDYYGYTF.

The chain links TRBV5-4 to TRBJ2-7; the D gene is possibly TRBD1 (5 bases). V was trimmed by 0 bases and J by 1 base, leaving 11 bases between them. This CDR3 comprises 15 residues. Germline V gene sequence: CDR1 SGHNT, CDR2 YYREEE (reference sequence). The CDR3 nucleotides read TGTGCCAGCAGCTTGGGTGGGGCCTCATCCTACGAGCAGTACTTC. Protein product: CASSLGGASSYEQYF.

The V call is TRBV29-1, the J call TRBJ2-5; D ambiguous. The V and J ends lost 4 bases and 4 bases respectively, with 7 bases between them. The CDR3 runs to 11 residues. CDR1 is SQVTM, CDR2 ANQGSEA, per germline. The CDR3 here is CSVAPGETQYF. The CDR3 DNA sequence: TGCAGCGTTGCTCCCGGAGAGACCCAGTACTTC.

The V gene is TRBV6-2 or TRBV6-3, the J gene TRBJ1-1; the match to TRBD1 covers 8 bases. Germline V gene lookup returns CDR1 MNHEY and CDR2 SVGEGT. The CDR3 length is 15 residues. V dropped 6 bases and J dropped 3; count of bases not matched to a gene: 9. The CDR3 DNA sequence: TGTGCCAGCAGCTGGACAGGGACCCCGGACACTGAAGCTTTCTTT. The encoded protein is CASSWTGTPDTEAFF.

The J gene is TRBJ2-7, the V gene TRBV5-4; tentatively, D is TRBD1 (6 bases). The CDR3 runs to 14 residues. The V end was cut by 4 bases, the J end by 1 base, with 12 bases between. Germline CDR1 and CDR2: SGHNT and YYREEE (reference sequence). The CDR3 here is CASSPDRPSYEQYF. The CDR3 bases are TGTGCCAGCAGCCCGGACAGACCTTCCTACGAGCAGTACTTC. The variable domain in full, with the rest retrieved from reference TRBV5-4 and TRBJ2-7, is ETGVTQSPTHLIKTRGQQVTLRCSSQSGHNTVSWYQQALGQGPQFIFQYYREEENGRGNFPPRFSGLQFPNYSSELNVNALELDDSALYLCASSPDRPSYEQYFGPGTRLTVT.

The chain combines TRBV5-5 with TRBJ2-3; tentative D call: TRBD2 (5 bases). The V end was cut by 2 bases, the J end by 6 bases, with 10 bases between. Germline CDR1 SGHKS, CDR2 YYEKEE (reference sequence). CDR3 length: 13 residues. The CDR3, as DNA: TGTGCCAGCAGCTTAACGGACTCCGATACGCAGTATTTT. Translating it yields CASSLTDSDTQYF.

The chain recombines TRBV11-3 with TRBJ2-3; TRBD1 matches 9 bases. This CDR3 is built from 14 residues. The germline CDR1 and CDR2 sequences are SGHNT and YENEEA. The J segment lost 3 bases and the V segment lost 5 bases, leaving 3 bases of the junction unmatched. The CDR3 coding sequence is TGTGCCAGCAGCGACAGGGGGAAGACAGATACGCAGTATTTT. Amino acids: CASSDRGKTDTQYF.

This clone was seen only once. This chain joins TRBV5-1 and TRBJ1-4; D remains unclear. Trimming took off 3 bases at V and 5 bases at J, with 8 bases between the two ends. The CDR3 extends over 13 amino acids. Germline CDR1 and CDR2: SGHRS and YFSETQ. The DNA of the CDR3 is TGCGCCAGCAGCTCCTCCGGGAATGAAAAACTGTTTTTT. It codes for CASSSSGNEKLFF.

The chain links TRBV7-8 to TRBJ2-7; a weak D match, TRBD1 (5 bases). CDR1 is SGHVS, CDR2 FQNEAQ, per germline. The CDR3 is made up of 14 amino acids. Between the trimmed V and J ends, which lost 2 bases and 0 bases, there was a span of 8 bases. The CDR3 DNA is TGTGCCAGCAGCTTACAGGGCCGCTCCTACGAGCAGTACTTC. As protein: CASSLQGRSYEQYF. Full variable domain (remainder filled in from reference TRBV7-8 and TRBJ2-7): GAGVSQSPRYKVAKRGQDVALRCDPISGHVSLFWYQQALGQGPEFLTYFQNEAQLDKSGLPSDRFFAERPEGSVSTLKIQRTQQEDSAVYLCASSLQGRSYEQYFGPGTRLTVT.

The rearrangement joins TRBV29-1 to TRBJ2-1; D may be TRBD2 (6 bases). The CDR3 length is 16 residues. The ends were cut back, 2 bases at V and 0 bases at J, with 14 bases in the middle. The germline V gene has CDR1 SQVTM and CDR2 ANQGSEA. CDR3 amino acids: CSVEWSSSGSYNEQFF. CDR3 sequence (DNA): TGCAGCGTTGAATGGAGCAGTAGCGGCTCCTACAATGAGCAGTTCTTC.

This clone was recorded only once. The rearrangement links TRBV24-1 to TRBJ2-3; no reliable D call. V lost 7 bases, J lost 1 base, and 8 bases lay in between. The CDR3 spans 13 residues. Germline V gives CDR1 KGHDR, CDR2 SFDVKD. CDR3 amino acids: CATSPIGTDTQYF. DNA of the CDR3: TGTGCCACCAGCCCTATTGGCACAGATACGCAGTATTTT.

In its sample, this clone was seen a few times. The V call is TRBV4-3, the J call TRBJ2-2; D possibly corresponds to TRBD2 (5 bases). Trimming pared 4 bases from V and 5 bases from J, leaving 20 bases between. This CDR3 has 17 residues. Germline V gene data show CDR1 as LGHNA and CDR2 as YSLEER. The chain's CDR3 is CASSLRASSSRTGELFF. The CDR3 region has the DNA TGCGCCAGCAGCCTGCGGGCCAGTAGCTCTAGGACCGGGGAGCTGTTTTTT.

The V call is TRBV12-3 or TRBV12-4, the J call TRBJ1-6, with no clear D. CDR3 length equals 13 residues. V gave up 4 bases and J gave up 8 bases, with 9 bases separating them. The CDR3 region is CASSSGRYSPLHF. CDR3 bases: TGTGCCAGCAGTTCCGGCAGGTATTCACCCCTCCACTTT.

V and J are TRBV5-1 and TRBJ1-1; possibly TRBD1 for D (5 bases). Germline V gives CDR1 SGHRS, CDR2 YFSETQ. There are 15 residues in the CDR3. V was cut by 3 bases and J by 3 bases, with 15 bases left in between. The CDR3 spells CASSSGGRGDTEAFF. The CDR3 DNA reads TGCGCCAGCAGCTCGGGTGGCCGGGGGGACACTGAAGCTTTCTTT. The variable domain in full, with the rest retrieved from reference TRBV5-1 and TRBJ1-1, is KAGVTQTPRYLIKTRGQQVTLSCSPISGHRSVSWYQQTPGQGLQFLFEYFSETQRNKGNFPGRFSGRQFSNSRSEMNVSTLELGDSALYLCASSSGGRGDTEAFFGQGTRLTVV.

This clone was recorded once. The chain is built from TRBV9 and TRBJ1-1, with 7 bases aligning to TRBD1. CDR3 length: 15 residues. V trimming: 0 bases; J trimming: 1 base; junction bases outside the gene matches: 3. Germline V gene sequence: CDR1 SGDLS, CDR2 YYNGEE. CDR3 nucleotide sequence: TGTGCCAGCAGCGTAGGAGCAGGGGGGAACACTGAAGCTTTCTTT. Its protein is CASSVGAGGNTEAFF.